The 29 T cell receptor beta chains below come from one sample, sequenced in a study of T-cell reconstitution after alpha-beta-depleted transplantation in children. During its preparation, the TCRbeta library received unique molecular identifiers. TCRdb redid the calling of the PCR reads with MiXCR, one entry per CDR3 protein. Of tens of thousands of distinct CDR3 sequences listed, 40% to 55% are singletons. Sample: PBMCs, mostly from graft donor cells, taken 360 days after TCRalphabeta/CD19-depleted stem cell transplant. The receptors were gathered from a male patient under 18 who had a stem cell transplant for acute lymphoblastic leukemia, so the T cells may come from the graft donor.

This clonotype was recorded a few times. This rearrangement joins TRBV2 to TRBJ1-1; D is unclear. Germline V gene sequence: CDR1 SNHLY, CDR2 FYNNEI. The CDR3 loop spans 13 amino acids. The ends were cut back, 7 bases at V and 0 bases at J, with 9 bases in the middle. The CDR3 coding sequence is TGTGCCAGCATGAGACGGGTGAACACTGAAGCTTTCTTT. It specifies CASMRRVNTEAFF.

Points on this clonotype: One end of the junction fails to match germline, which may point to a read error. The rearrangement links TRBV12-3 or TRBV12-4 to TRBJ2-7; possible D gene TRBD1, 5 bases. CDR3 length equals 11 residues. CDR3 nucleotide sequence: TGTGCCAGCAGTTTGGGCAGGGTGAGGAAGTTC. It translates to CASSLGRVRKF.

The chain recombines TRBV7-9 with TRBJ2-5; possibly TRBD1 or TRBD2 for D (5 bases each). Trimming pared 3 bases from V and 5 bases from J, leaving 10 bases between. Per germline, CDR1 SEHNR and CDR2 FQNEAQ (reference sequence). The CDR3 runs to 13 residues. DNA of the CDR3: TGTGCCAGCAGCTTTGCAGGGACGGAGACCCAGTACTTC. It yields the protein CASSFAGTETQYF.

The chain uses TRBV4-1 and TRBJ2-5; 9 nucleotides align to TRBD2. Germline values: CDR1 MGHRA, CDR2 YSYEKL. The CDR3 loop spans 15 amino acids. The junction had 5 bases not matched to a gene; V was cut back by 4 bases and J by 2 bases. The CDR3 reads CASSPGTSFQETQYF. The CDR3 DNA sequence: TGCGCCAGCAGCCCTGGGACTAGCTTTCAAGAGACCCAGTACTTC.

This clonotype came up many times. The chain has TRBV29-1 and TRBJ2-2; D might be TRBD1 or TRBD2, each matching 5 bases. The V gene's germline CDR1 is SQVTM and CDR2 ANQGSEA. V dropped 4 bases and J dropped 8 bases, with 14 bases sitting between them. The CDR3 length is 13 residues. Written as DNA, the CDR3 is TGCAGCGTTGCCTTGGGACCTAGAGGGGAGCTGTTTTTT. Translating gives CSVALGPRGELFF.

The gene calls are TRBV29-1 and TRBJ2-1; tentative D call: TRBD2 (6 bases). In germline, CDR1 is SQVTM, CDR2 ANQGSEA. The CDR3 loop spans 14 amino acids. The V and J ends lost 6 bases and 7 bases respectively, with 19 bases between them. The CDR3 DNA sequence: TGCAGCGTCCAAGGGCGGGGTTCAGGAAATGAGCAGTTCTTC. This encodes CSVQGRGSGNEQFF.

The table lists this clonotype with a count of one. The chain couples TRBV11-2 to TRBJ1-6; maybe TRBD1 (5 bases). CDR3 size: 15 residues. V was trimmed by 6 bases and J by 7 bases, leaving 16 bases between them. CDR1 and CDR2 from the germline V gene are SGHAT and FQNNGV. This CDR3 reads CASRLLDIRNSPLHF. For the CDR3, the DNA is TGTGCCAGCAGATTACTGGACATTCGAAATTCACCCCTCCACTTT.

The chain's CDR3 is CASSLLVAGDGETQYF. CDR3 bases: TGTGCCAGCAGTTTACTGGTGGCGGGAGATGGAGAGACCCAGTACTTC. This sequence joins TRBV12-3 or TRBV12-4 and TRBJ2-5; 7 bases align to TRBD2. The CDR3 consists of 16 residues. Losses at the gene ends were 2 bases for V and 4 bases for J; bases not matched to a gene: 10.

The genes are TRBV5-1 and TRBJ2-5; TRBD2 might be the D (5 bases). There are 15 residues in the CDR3. Trimming removed 4 bases from V and 5 bases from J, with 18 bases in between. CDR1 is SGHRS, CDR2 YFSETQ, per germline. Here the CDR3 reads CASSHREGRRETQYF. DNA of the CDR3: TGCGCCAGCAGCCACCGGGAAGGGCGACGCGAGACCCAGTACTTC. The complete variable domain, with remaining parts taken from reference TRBV5-1 and TRBJ2-5, reads KAGVTQTPRYLIKTRGQQVTLSCSPISGHRSVSWYQQTPGQGLQFLFEYFSETQRNKGNFPGRFSGRQFSNSRSEMNVSTLELGDSALYLCASSHREGRRETQYFGPGTRLLVL.

J is TRBJ2-7 and V is TRBV24-1; D is unresolved. With 9 bases removed from V and 2 bases from J, the gap between germline ends came to 10 bases. The CDR3 length is 12 residues. CDR1 and CDR2 from the germline V gene are KGHDR and SFDVKD. The CDR3 here is CATEDGAYEQYF. CDR3 in DNA: TGTGCCACCGAGGACGGAGCCTACGAGCAGTACTTC.

The sample holds many counts of this clonotype. The CDR3 DNA reads TGTGCCAGCAGCTTACTGGACAGGGCTGAGCAGTACTTC. Translated: CASSLLDRAEQYF. This chain uses TRBV7-6 with TRBJ2-7; TRBD1 aligns across 8 bases. The CDR3 spans 13 residues. Germline V gene lookup returns CDR1 SGHVS and CDR2 FNYEAQ. The J segment lost 7 bases and the V segment lost 2 bases, leaving 4 bases of the junction unmatched.

The gene calls are TRBV21-1 and TRBJ1-1; the DNA was not compared with TRBD1, the D call given in the table. TRBV21-1 is assigned pseudogene status. The CDR3 loop spans 17 amino acids. CDR3: CASSRPAWDRLNTEAFF. DNA of the CDR3: TGTGCCAGCAGCAGACCAGCGTGGGACAGGCTGAACACTGAAGCTTTCTTT.

The V and J genes are TRBV5-1 and TRBJ2-5; a possible D gene is TRBD1 (6 bases). Germline V lookup: CDR1 SGHRS, CDR2 YFSETQ. This CDR3 is built from 14 residues. The germline V and J ends were trimmed by 3 bases and 4 bases, with 13 bases remaining between them. This CDR3 is CASSSPGELETQYF. The CDR3 coding sequence is TGCGCCAGCAGCTCGCCAGGGGAGTTAGAGACCCAGTACTTC.

The genes are TRBV20-1 and TRBJ2-2, with 13 bases matching TRBD2. V was clipped by 6 bases and J by 5 bases; unmatched bases: 6. Looked up from germline, CDR1 is DFQATT and CDR2 is SNEGSKA (reference sequence). CDR3 length: 15 residues. DNA for the CDR3: TGCAGTGCAACTAGCGGGGGGGGAGGGACCGGGGAGCTGTTTTTT. This gives the protein CSATSGGGGTGELFF.

The chain has TRBV28 and TRBJ2-1; D perhaps matches TRBD1 (5 bases). The V end was cut by 5 bases, the J end by 0 bases, with 11 bases between. The CDR3 contains 15 residues. Germline V gene lookup returns CDR1 MDHEN and CDR2 SYDVKM. The DNA of the CDR3 is TGTGCCAGCAGTATTGGGGCGCGCTCCTACAATGAGCAGTTCTTC. This codes for CASSIGARSYNEQFF.

This clonotype was observed at least ten times. DNA of the CDR3: TGCAGCGTGGGGGATTACGAGCAGTACTTC. Amino acids: CSVGDYEQYF. This chain connects TRBV29-1 to TRBJ2-7; D tentatively fits TRBD1 or TRBD2 (5 bases each). The length of the CDR3 is 10 residues. The V end lost 6 bases, the J end lost 4 bases, and 7 bases lay between the germline ends. Germline CDR1 is SQVTM and CDR2 is ANQGSEA.

The genes are TRBV12-3 or TRBV12-4 and TRBJ1-3; no firm D call. CDR3 length: 10 residues. The ends were cut back, 6 bases at V and 5 bases at J, with 2 bases in the middle. The DNA of the CDR3 is TGTGCCAGCAGCCGAAACACCATATATTTT. Protein sequence: CASSRNTIYF.

The rearrangement links TRBV21-1 to TRBJ1-5. TRBV21-1 is described as a pseudogene. The CDR3 consists of 14 residues. The chain's CDR3 is CASSKRTRDQPQHF. CDR3 nucleotides: TGTGCCAGCAGCAAACGTACAAGGGATCAGCCCCAGCATTTT.

The V gene is TRBV19, the J gene TRBJ2-1; 13 bases map to TRBD2. Germline V lookup: CDR1 LNHDA, CDR2 SQIVND (reference sequence). The J segment lost 5 bases and the V segment lost 3 bases, leaving 10 bases of the junction unmatched. The CDR3 loop spans 18 amino acids. CDR3 region: CASSMPGLAGTTDNEQFF. The DNA for the CDR3 is TGTGCCAGTAGTATGCCGGGACTAGCGGGAACAACCGACAATGAGCAGTTCTTC.

This clonotype was counted a few times. V is TRBV28 and J is TRBJ1-4; the D is unclear. V was clipped by 4 bases and J by 4 bases, with 10 bases between them. Germline V gene data show CDR1 as MDHEN and CDR2 as SYDVKM. This CDR3 is 14 amino acids long. The CDR3 loop is CASSSHIINEKLFF. CDR3 in DNA: TGTGCCAGCAGTTCTCATATAATTAATGAAAAACTGTTTTTT. Full variable domain (outside the CDR3, taken from reference TRBV28 and TRBJ1-4): DVKVTQSSRYLVKRTGEKVFLECVQDMDHENMFWYRQDPGLGLRLIYFSYDVKMKEKGDIPEGYSVSREKKERFSLILESASTNQTSMYLCASSSHIINEKLFFGSGTQLSVL.

This clonotype has a handful of counts. The rearrangement uses TRBV9 and TRBJ1-2; D uncertain. Germline V CDR1 and CDR2: SGDLS, YYNGEE. This CDR3 comprises 18 residues. Trimming cost V 4 bases and J 0 bases, with 22 bases left between them. The CDR3 spells CASSPRISGVGANYGYTF. The DNA for the CDR3 is TGTGCCAGCAGCCCCCGTATCTCTGGGGTTGGAGCTAACTATGGCTACACCTTC.

DNA for the CDR3: TGCAGTGCTAGCGCCCTGCTAGCGGGAGGGTATGAGACCCAGTACTTC. Protein sequence: CSASALLAGGYETQYF. The J gene is TRBJ2-5, the V gene TRBV20-1, with 12 bases that match TRBD2. The CDR3 is made up of 16 amino acids. Losses at the gene ends were 3 bases for V and 5 bases for J; bases not matched to a gene: 10. The V gene's germline CDR1 is DFQATT and CDR2 SNEGSKA (reference sequence).

This sequence joins TRBV9 and TRBJ2-2, with TRBD1 matching over 10 bases. The trim removed 4 bases at V and 3 bases at J, leaving 6 bases unmatched. The CDR3 covers 16 residues. CDR1 and CDR2 (germline): SGDLS, YYNGEE. CDR3 amino acids: CASSPGDRGYTGELFF. The CDR3 region has the DNA TGTGCCAGCAGCCCTGGGGACAGGGGATACACCGGGGAGCTGTTTTTT.

The V gene is TRBV25-1, the J gene TRBJ1-2, with D possibly matching TRBD1 (5 bases). Germline V gene lookup returns CDR1 MGHDK and CDR2 SYGVNS. The length of the CDR3 is 12 residues. V lost 3 bases, J lost 4 bases, and 6 bases lay in between. CDR3 DNA sequence: TGTGCCAGCAGTGACAGGGTCTATGGCTACACCTTC. This sequence encodes CASSDRVYGYTF.

This rearrangement joins TRBV20-1 to TRBJ2-5; TRBD2 matches 9 bases. V lost 8 bases, J lost 7 bases, and 11 bases stayed unmatched. CDR1 and CDR2 from the germline V gene are DFQATT and SNEGSKA (reference sequence). The CDR3 length is 13 residues. The CDR3 region has the DNA TGCAGTCCCCTCCGCGGGAGGGATGTGACCCAGTACTTC. Translating it yields CSPLRGRDVTQYF.

This clonotype has a handful of counts. The rearrangement links TRBV5-1 to TRBJ2-1, with D possibly TRBD1 on 6 matching bases. Trimming pared 0 bases from V and 3 bases from J, leaving 10 bases between. This CDR3 region has 15 residues. Germline CDR1 and CDR2: SGHRS and YFSETQ. CDR3 residues: CASSLGAGVYNEQFF. The CDR3 DNA follows: TGCGCCAGCAGCTTGGGGGCAGGGGTCTACAATGAGCAGTTCTTC.

This clonotype was observed a few times. The V gene is TRBV14, the J gene TRBJ2-7; TRBD2 aligns across 9 bases. Germline trimming cut 0 bases from V and 1 base from J; bases unmatched to any gene: 13. The V gene's germline CDR1 is SGHDN and CDR2 FVKESK. CDR3 length: 19 amino acids. Here the CDR3 reads CASSQDKVAGLAGSYEQYF. As DNA, the CDR3 is TGTGCCAGCAGCCAAGATAAGGTTGCGGGTCTAGCGGGGTCCTACGAGCAGTACTTC.

This chain joins TRBV12-3 or TRBV12-4 and TRBJ2-5, with D possibly being TRBD1 or TRBD2 (5 bases each). CDR3 length equals 14 residues. Trimming removed 4 bases from V and 5 bases from J, with 14 bases in between. The CDR3 reads CASSSTARRETQYF. CDR3 nucleotides: TGTGCCAGCAGTTCGACAGCCCGGAGGGAGACCCAGTACTTC.

This chain uses TRBV29-1 with TRBJ2-2; D remains ambiguous. V lost 4 bases and J lost 1, with 7 bases in between. Germline CDR1 is SQVTM and CDR2 is ANQGSEA. There are 13 residues in the CDR3. As DNA, the CDR3 is TGCAGCGTTGGGAACAGGAACACCGGGGAGCTGTTTTTT. Its protein product is CSVGNRNTGELFF.